The rows below give T cell receptor beta chains drawn from one sample of a study of cytomegalovirus exposure and HLA in healthy donors. The assay was immunoSEQ multiplex PCR, and TCRdb's table has in-frame clones only and misses some. The data contain about 89,000 clones, more than 70% of them seen just once; the ten biggest clones take up over 10%. Material for sequencing was PBMCs. Source of these receptors: a woman between 18 and 29 years old in good health and CMV-seropositive. Both conserved end residues are part of each CDR3. The order of the fields is J gene, V gene, clone size, D gene, CDR3 DNA, CDR3 protein. A D gene is named only where the DNA matches it firmly. Size values are once, few and many counts, or a class for expanded clones, and some rows have none.

TRBJ2-5 | TRBV27 | . | TRBD1 | TGTGCCAGCAGTCCACATACAGGGGGCGGAGAGACCCAGTACTTC | CASSPHTGGGETQYF
TRBJ2-7 | TRBV6-5 | few | . | TGTGCCAGCAGTCGGGACATTACCTACGAGCAGTACTTC | CASSRDITYEQYF
TRBJ1-1 | TRBV9 | few | TRBD1 | TGTGCCAGCAGCGTATTAGGAGGGGGCCTGAACACTGAAGCTTTCTTT | CASSVLGGGLNTEAFF
TRBJ2-7 | TRBV2 | . | TRBD1 | TGTGCCAGCAGACAGGGTCTTGGACAGGGGGCGATCTACGAGCAGTACTTC | CASRQGLGQGAIYEQYF
TRBJ1-3 | TRBV7-6 | . | . | TGTGCCAGCAGCTTAGAAAGTTGGGCAGGCTCTGGAAACACCATATATTTT | CASSLESWAGSGNTIYF
TRBJ2-3 | TRBV10-1 | . | . | TGCGCCAGCAGTGGAGTAGATACGCAGTATTTT | CASSGVDTQYF
TRBJ1-1 | TRBV28 | . | TRBD1 | TGTGCCACGGGGCCCACAGGGGACACTGAAGCTTTCTTT | CATGPTGDTEAFF
TRBJ1-1 | TRBV9 | . | . | TGTGCCAGCAGCGAAACCGGACAGAAAAACACTGAAGCTTTCTTT | CASSETGQKNTEAFF
TRBJ1-4 | TRBV25-1 | . | TRBD1 | TGTGCCAGCAGTGACCCGGGACAGGCTAATGAAAAACTGTTTTTT | CASSDPGQANEKLFF
TRBJ1-4 | TRBV4-2 | . | . | TGTGCCAGCAGCCAAGACCGAGGAGCGGGGGGTAATGAAAAACTGTTTTTT | CASSQDRGAGGNEKLFF
TRBJ2-7 | TRBV4-2 | . | TRBD2 | TGTGCCAGCAGCCAAGGGGAGCGGGGGGGCTACGAGCAGTACTTC | CASSQGERGGYEQYF
TRBJ1-6 | TRBV28 | once | . | TGTGCCAGCAAAACCGGGAGCGAGAATTCACCCCTCCACTTT | CASKTGSENSPLHF
TRBJ1-3 | TRBV7-8 | . | TRBD1 | TGTGCCAGCAGCACTACCCGGGACAGTACCTCATCTGGAAACACCATATATTTT | CASSTTRDSTSSGNTIYF
TRBJ2-7 | TRBV27 | . | TRBD2 | TGTGCCAGCAGTTACGGGGGGGAGCAGTACTTC | CASSYGGEQYF
TRBJ2-6 | TRBV4-3 | . | . | TGCGCCAGCAGCCAGGGACTGGGGAGCTCTGGGGCCAACGTCCTGACTTTC | CASSQGLGSSGANVLTF
TRBJ2-6 | TRBV9 | . | TRBD2 | TGTGCCAGCAGCGAGGGACTAGCGGGGGGCTCTGGGGCCAACGTCCTGACTTTC | CASSEGLAGGSGANVLTF
TRBJ2-5 | TRBV30 | . | TRBD2 | TGTGCCTGGAGTTCGGCTAGCGGGGTCGCCGGAGAGACCCAGTACTTC | CAWSSASGVAGETQYF
TRBJ1-3 | TRBV4-2 | . | . | TGTGCCAGCAGCCAATCGGGCTCTGGAAACACCATATATTTT | CASSQSGSGNTIYF
TRBJ1-4 | TRBV27 | . | . | TGTGCCAGCAGCCCCCCAAACAGTGCGGGGAAGGAAAAACTGTTTTTT | CASSPPNSAGKEKLFF
TRBJ2-7 | TRBV7-9 | . | . | TGTGCCAGCAGCTCGGGGAGAGCCTACGAGCAGTACTTC | CASSSGRAYEQYF
TRBJ2-6 | TRBV7-6 | once | . | TGTGCCAGCAGCTTAGACAGCTCTGGGGCCAACGTCCTGACTTTC | CASSLDSSGANVLTF
TRBJ1-2 | TRBV5-1 | . | TRBD1 | TGCGCCAGCAGCACTACAGGGGTTCAGGGCTACACCTTC | CASSTTGVQGYTF
TRBJ2-3 | TRBV19 | . | . | TGTGCCAGTAGTTTCAAGACTCTAGATACGCAGTATTTT | CASSFKTLDTQYF
TRBJ2-1 | TRBV9 | . | TRBD2 | TGTGCCAGCAGCCCCAGCGGGGGGGCTGCCAATGAGCAGTTCTTC | CASSPSGGAANEQFF
TRBJ2-7 | TRBV7-2 | . | TRBD1 | TGTGCCAGCAGCACCACCGGGACAGGCGACTACGAGCAGTACTTC | CASSTTGTGDYEQYF
TRBJ1-2 | TRBV10-3 | . | . | TGTGCCATCAGTGAGGATTCAGACTATGGCTACACCTTC | CAISEDSDYGYTF
TRBJ2-7 | TRBV11-2 | . | . | TGTGCCAGCAGCTTAGTGCAAGACGGGACCTACGAGCAGTACTTC | CASSLVQDGTYEQYF
TRBJ2-1 | TRBV4-2 | . | TRBD2 | TGTGCCAGCAGCCGCGCTAGCGGGGGTATGTATGAGCAGTTCTTC | CASSRASGGMYEQFF
TRBJ2-1 | TRBV7-9 | . | . | TGTGCCAGCAGCTTAGGGGGCGGGGCTATAAGCTCCTACAATGAGCAGTTCTTC | CASSLGGGAISSYNEQFF
TRBJ2-2 | TRBV19 | . | . | TGTGCCAGTAGTATAGCTTCCACCGGGGAGCTGTTTTTT | CASSIASTGELFF
TRBJ1-3 | TRBV28 | . | . | TGTGCCAGCCGTTTCGGGAACTCTGGAAACACCATATATTTT | CASRFGNSGNTIYF
TRBJ2-7 | TRBV2 | . | . | TGTGCCAGCAGTGTGAGAAACGAGCAGTACTTC | CASSVRNEQYF
TRBJ2-3 | TRBV7-9 | . | . | TGTGCCAGCAGCATAGGAGGGGGAGATACGCAGTATTTT | CASSIGGGDTQYF
TRBJ1-2 | TRBV28 | . | . | TGTGCCAGCAGTTGGCGGGGTTTTGACTATGGCTACACCTTC | CASSWRGFDYGYTF
TRBJ1-2 | TRBV6-1 | . | TRBD1 | TGTGCCAGCAGCTGGGACAGCTCGACTAACTATGGCTACACCTTC | CASSWDSSTNYGYTF
TRBJ2-7 | TRBV6-1 | . | . | TGTGCCAGCAGTGAAGCGGAGGGGGCTTTGTCTTACGAGCAGTACTTC | CASSEAEGALSYEQYF
TRBJ2-7 | TRBV4-1 | . | TRBD2 | TGCGCCAGCAGCCAAGGGGGACTAGCGCCCTACGAGCAGTACTTC | CASSQGGLAPYEQYF
TRBJ2-3 | TRBV9 | . | TRBD1 | TGTGCCAGCAGCGTAGGACCGGGACAGGGGGGCACAGATACGCAGTATTTT | CASSVGPGQGGTDTQYF
TRBJ1-1 | TRBV5-1 | . | TRBD1 | TGCGCCAGCAGCTTGGGGGACAGTTTCGGCACTGAAGCTTTCTTT | CASSLGDSFGTEAFF
TRBJ2-7 | TRBV10-3 | once | . | TGTGCCATCAGTGAGCCGCCCGCGTACGAGCAGTACTTC | CAISEPPAYEQYF
TRBJ2-5 | TRBV10-3 | . | TRBD1 | TGTGCCATCAGCCCAGACAGGGGGGAGGGAGAGACCCAGTACTTC | CAISPDRGEGETQYF
TRBJ2-3 | TRBV7-7 | few | . | TGTGCCAGCAGCCCGGTTGGCGGGGGCACAGATACGCAGTATTTT | CASSPVGGGTDTQYF
TRBJ2-3 | TRBV29-1 | . | TRBD1 | TGCAGCGTAGAACCCAGGGGGAGCGCAGATACGCAGTATTTT | CSVEPRGSADTQYF